The 27 T cell receptor beta chains below come from one sample, sequenced in a study of beta chain features in type 1 diabetes. Findings and limits, study-wide: Moderately but significantly shorter TCRB CDR3s were found in Type 1 diabetes patients in all four CD4+ subsets.

The antigens of these receptors remain unknown. Sequenced material consisted of expressed TCRB transcripts (all of the isolated RNA was reverse transcribed). Libraries were prepared by immunoSEQ multiplex PCR; TCRdb keeps only in-frame clonotypes and omits some of them. The top ten hold around 0.016% of the sample, which has 250,000 to 300,000 clones, 14% seen once. The specimen was naive CD4+ T cells from blood. These receptors were collected from a man younger than 45 with type 1 diabetes.

The chain carries TRBV5-1 and TRBJ2-2; tentatively, D is TRBD2 (5 bases). Trimming left V 0 bases short and J 4 bases short, with 13 bases between. Germline assignment: CDR1 SGHRS and CDR2 YFSETQ. This CDR3 region has 16 residues. CDR3 region: CASSLDPDSLTGELFF. The CDR3 DNA follows: TGCGCCAGCAGCTTGGATCCGGACTCTCTCACCGGGGAGCTGTTTTTT.

This chain links TRBV4-2 with TRBJ1-1, with 8 bases fitting TRBD1. Germline trimming cut 9 bases from V and 4 bases from J; bases unmatched to any gene: 7. This CDR3 has 13 residues. From germline, CDR1 is LGHNA and CDR2 YNFKEQ. DNA of the CDR3: TGTGCCAGTGGAGGACAGGGAGGCACTGAAGCTTTCTTT. Encoded protein: CASGGQGGTEAFF.

In its sample, this clone was seen a few times. CDR3 DNA: TGTGCCAGCAGTTACTACCCGGGGAGGGACACTGAAGCTTTCTTT. As protein: CASSYYPGRDTEAFF. The chain uses TRBV6-6 and TRBJ1-1, with no clear D. Germline V CDR1 and CDR2: MNHNY, SVGAGI (reference sequence). The V end was cut by 1 base, the J end by 3 bases, with 12 bases between. There are 15 residues in the CDR3.

The chain is built from TRBV28 and TRBJ2-7, with a weak D call TRBD2 (6 bases). The germline V and J ends were trimmed by 10 bases and 2 bases, with 15 bases remaining between them. The CDR3 is 13 residues long. Germline V CDR1 and CDR2: MDHEN, SYDVKM. The CDR3 bases are TGTGCCACTCTATCTAGCGATACCTACGAGCAGTACTTC. It codes for CATLSSDTYEQYF.

This clone appeared a few times. The chain combines TRBV2 with TRBJ2-1; TRBD1 might be the D (5 bases). Germline V gene data show CDR1 as SNHLY and CDR2 as FYNNEI. V lost 7 bases and J lost 4, with 14 bases in between. This CDR3 has 14 residues. CDR3 in DNA: TGTGCCAGCAATGCACAGGTGGCGTACAATGAGCAGTTCTTC. Its translation: CASNAQVAYNEQFF.

The V gene is TRBV4-1, the J gene TRBJ2-3; 11 bases are shared with TRBD2. This CDR3 is 19 amino acids long. Germline V gives CDR1 MGHRA, CDR2 YSYEKL. V trimming: 1 base; J trimming: 5 bases; junction bases outside the gene matches: 14. The CDR3 DNA sequence: TGCGCCAGCAGCCAAGGGGTCGTCCCGGCTAGCGGGAGGAAAGATACGCAGTATTTT. This gives the protein CASSQGVVPASGRKDTQYF.

The chain links TRBV14 to TRBJ1-3, with no clear D. V was shortened by 1 base and J by 0 bases, with 10 bases between the two germline ends. Germline CDR1 is SGHDN and CDR2 is FVKESK. The CDR3 is 16 residues long. CDR3 in amino acids: CASSQGGFSSGNTIYF. In DNA form, the CDR3 reads TGTGCCAGCAGCCAAGGAGGGTTCAGCTCTGGAAACACCATATATTTT. Using reference TRBV14 and TRBJ1-3 for the parts outside the CDR3, the full variable domain is EAGVTQFPSHSVIEKGQTVTLRCDPISGHDNLYWYRRVMGKEIKFLLHFVKESKQDESGMPNNRFLAERTGGTYSTLKVQPAELEDSGVYFCASSQGGFSSGNTIYFGEGSWLTVV.

The chain is built from TRBV27 and TRBJ2-1, with TRBD2 matching 7 bases. Germline V gives CDR1 MNHEY, CDR2 SMNVEV (reference sequence). CDR3 size: 16 residues. J lost 7 bases, V lost 2 bases, and 11 bases had no gene match. The CDR3 DNA follows: TGTGCCAGCAGTTTACGGACTAGTCGGGTCCCAAATGAGCAGTTCTTC. Translation gives CASSLRTSRVPNEQFF.

The V and J genes are TRBV21-1 and TRBJ2-1; no check of the table's D call, TRBD2, against the DNA was made. TRBV21-1 is termed a pseudogene. The CDR3 covers 16 residues. The CDR3 bases are TGTGCCAGCACGGTTCGGACTAGCGGAGTAGACAATGAGCAGTTCTTC. Its protein is CASTVRTSGVDNEQFF.

The chain is built from TRBV5-4 and TRBJ2-7; D gene ambiguous. Germline V gene lookup returns CDR1 SGHNT and CDR2 YYREEE (reference sequence). There are 13 residues in the CDR3. Trimming shortened V by 5 bases and J by 0 bases, and 9 bases separated the two germline ends. The CDR3: CASSSLSSYEQYF. The CDR3 DNA is TGTGCCAGCAGTTCACTTAGCTCCTACGAGCAGTACTTC.

This clone has a handful of counts. The chain couples TRBV28 to TRBJ1-2, with TRBD1 identical over 10 bases. Germline CDR1 and CDR2: MDHEN and SYDVKM. After removal of 5 bases from V and 7 bases from J, the junction contained 7 bases not matched to a gene. The CDR3 loop spans 14 amino acids. Written as DNA, the CDR3 is TGTGCCAGCAGTCCTCTCGACAGGGGGCGTGGCTACACCTTC. It translates to CASSPLDRGRGYTF.

This clone showed up just a few times. The V gene is TRBV12-5, the J gene TRBJ2-3; possibly TRBD2 for D (6 bases). CDR1 LGHNT and CDR2 FRNRAP come from the germline V gene. The CDR3 is made up of 13 amino acids. Trimming removed 7 bases from V and 6 bases from J, with 14 bases in between. DNA for the CDR3: TGTGCTAGTGCGCCGGGAGTACCGGATACGCAGTATTTT. Residues: CASAPGVPDTQYF.

The chain couples TRBV7-2 to TRBJ2-3, with no clear D. V lost 2 bases and J 0 bases, leaving 6 bases between the germline ends. CDR3 size: 14 residues. Germline V gene data show CDR1 as SGHTA and CDR2 as FQGNSA. The CDR3 is CASSLQASTDTQYF. CDR3 sequence (DNA): TGTGCCAGCAGCTTACAGGCAAGCACAGATACGCAGTATTTT. Full variable domain (outside the CDR3, taken from reference TRBV7-2 and TRBJ2-3): GAGVSQSPSNKVTEKGKDVELRCDPISGHTALYWYRQSLGQGLEFLIYFQGNSAPDKSGLPSDRFSAERTGGSVSTLTIQRTQQEDSAVYLCASSLQASTDTQYFGPGTRLTVL.

The rearrangement uses TRBV13 and TRBJ2-1; 7 nucleotides match TRBD2. V trimming: 8 bases; J trimming: 8 bases; junction bases outside the gene matches: 18. The CDR3 spans 16 residues. In germline, CDR1 is PRHDT, CDR2 FYEKMQ (reference sequence). In DNA form, the CDR3 reads TGTGCCAGCTTACGGGCGGGAGAGGCGGGTTCGGATGAGCAGTTCTTC. This gives the protein CASLRAGEAGSDEQFF.

The chain employs TRBV28 and TRBJ1-3, with TRBD1 identical over 7 bases. CDR1 MDHEN and CDR2 SYDVKM come from the germline V gene. The CDR3 covers 14 residues. V lost 4 bases, J lost 0 bases, and 0 bases stayed unmatched. The DNA of the CDR3 is TGTGCCAGCAGTTCAGGGGGCTCTGGAAACACCATATATTTT. Amino acid sequence: CASSSGGSGNTIYF.

A few counts support this clone. This chain connects TRBV10-3 to TRBJ2-7; 7 bases line up with TRBD2. Losses at the gene ends were 4 bases for V and 1 base for J; bases not matched to a gene: 13. The CDR3 loop spans 17 amino acids. CDR1 is ENHRY and CDR2 is SYGVKD in the germline V gene. The CDR3 protein is CAISALLAASTSYEQYF. CDR3 in DNA: TGTGCCATCAGTGCCCTTCTAGCGGCCTCTACTTCCTACGAGCAGTACTTC.

This clone was seen a few times. The chain links TRBV7-2 to TRBJ1-2; D gene uncertain. The CDR3 consists of 15 residues. The germline V gene has CDR1 SGHTA and CDR2 FQGNSA. Deletions cut 6 bases from V and 4 bases from J, with 18 bases between. In DNA, the CDR3 is TGTGCCAGCAGTCAAGGAGGGAGTTCGACCTATGGCTACACCTTC. Translating it yields CASSQGGSSTYGYTF.

This clone was recorded at least ten times. The gene calls are TRBV2 and TRBJ2-7; 7 positions match TRBD1. CDR1 and CDR2 (germline): SNHLY, FYNNEI. The CDR3 length is 17 residues. V gave up 6 bases and J gave up 5 bases; unmatched junction bases: 19. The CDR3 loop is CASRRNRGVPGVDEQYF. DNA for the CDR3: TGTGCCAGCAGGAGGAACAGGGGTGTCCCCGGGGTCGACGAGCAGTACTTC.

This sequence joins TRBV11-2 and TRBJ1-1, with D perhaps TRBD1 (6 bases). The CDR3 consists of 15 residues. V was shortened by 3 bases and J by 5 bases, with 16 bases between the two germline ends. CDR1 and CDR2 (germline): SGHAT, FQNNGV. The CDR3 spells CASSFTDRPRTEAFF. The DNA of the CDR3 is TGTGCCAGCAGCTTCACTGACAGGCCCCGGACTGAAGCTTTCTTT.

This clone was seen only a few times. The same CDR3 arises from other DNA sequences in this sample as well. The chain uses TRBV28 and TRBJ2-7, with D unresolved. V lost 6 bases to trimming and J lost 3 bases, with 3 bases between them. The CDR3 length is 10 residues. Germline values: CDR1 MDHEN, CDR2 SYDVKM. In nucleotides, the CDR3 is TGTGCCAGCAGCCGCTACGAGCAGTACTTC. It specifies CASSRYEQYF.

The chain joins TRBV4-1 to TRBJ1-1; tentative D call: TRBD1 (5 bases). Looked up from germline, CDR1 is MGHRA and CDR2 is YSYEKL. V was cut by 4 bases and J by 4 bases, with 13 bases left in between. The CDR3 has 14 residues. CDR3 coding DNA: TGCGCCAGCAGCCCTCGCCGGGGGAGCACTGAAGCTTTCTTT. It codes for CASSPRRGSTEAFF.

This clone was seen more than once but under ten times. The V call is TRBV7-2, the J call TRBJ2-3; 15 bases match TRBD2. The CDR3 extends over 16 amino acids. The junction had 3 bases not matched to a gene; V was cut back by 5 bases and J by 3 bases. The V gene's germline CDR1 is SGHTA and CDR2 FQGNSA. Written as DNA, the CDR3 is TGTGCCAGCAGCGCAGGGACTAGCGGGAGGACAGATACGCAGTATTTT. This codes for CASSAGTSGRTDTQYF.

There are a few counts of this clone. The chain couples TRBV2 to TRBJ2-7; the D gene is possibly TRBD2 (5 bases). The V gene's germline CDR1 is SNHLY and CDR2 FYNNEI. The CDR3 loop spans 11 amino acids. Trimming cost V 5 bases and J 9 bases, with 11 bases left between them. The CDR3, as DNA: TGTGCCAGCAGTTATCACGAGGGGCAGTACTTC. Translation gives CASSYHEGQYF.

Worth noting for this clone: The germline gene is not matched at one end of the junction; a read error may be the cause. V gene TRBV2 combines with J gene TRBJ2-5; a possible D gene is TRBD2 (5 bases). Germline V CDR1 and CDR2: SNHLY, FYNNEI. The CDR3 contains 10 residues. For the CDR3, the DNA is TGTGCCAGCAGTGACCCGGGGAAGGACTTC. Translating gives CASSDPGKDF.

This chain links TRBV5-1 with TRBJ2-7, with 7 positions matching TRBD1. The CDR3 consists of 14 residues. Germline CDR1 reads SGHRS; CDR2 reads YFSETQ. V lost 4 bases, J lost 6 bases, and 10 bases stayed unmatched. The CDR3 DNA follows: TGCGCCAGCAGCGTCGGGACAGTAAGGTCCGAGCAGTACTTC. Residues: CASSVGTVRSEQYF.

This clone was picked up one time. V gene TRBV18 combines with J gene TRBJ2-7, with TRBD2 identical over 8 bases. The CDR3 is 15 amino acids. From germline, CDR1 is KGHSH and CDR2 LQKENI. V lost 6 bases, J lost 4 bases, and 11 bases stayed unmatched. CDR3 nucleotides: TGTGCCAGCTCCGGAAAACTAGCGGTCCCTTACGAGCAGTACTTC. Translated, it gives CASSGKLAVPYEQYF.

This clone was counted a few times. This sequence joins TRBV15 and TRBJ2-5; 14 bases line up with TRBD2. Germline V gene sequence: CDR1 LNHNV, CDR2 YYDKDF (reference sequence). The trim removed 2 bases at V and 6 bases at J, leaving 5 bases unmatched. The CDR3 length is 16 residues. CDR3 coding DNA: TGTGCCACCAGCAGACCGGGACTAGCGGGAGCGAAGACCCAGTACTTC. Encoded protein: CATSRPGLAGAKTQYF.